This paragraph reports one T cell receptor (beta chain). Its antigen is not known. The data are from a study of T-cell memory formation after mild COVID-19. TCRdb re-analysed the 5' RACE reads in MiXCR, keeping a single row per CDR3 protein. The sample includes around 150,000 distinct CDR3 sequences, more than 9% of them seen just once. Study findings and constraints: CD4+ contracting clones were found mainly in CM and EM, and CD8+ ones in EMRA. Still unconfirmed is whether the second-wave clones peaking on day 37 recognized SARS-CoV-2.

This clonotype was obtained from a man aged 18 to 29 who had mild COVID-19 (a few samples of this study predate the infection). Cell type and time point are not known. Sequencing was carried out using PBMCs or a T cell subset sorted from them (not recorded which).

The CDR3 coding sequence is TGCAGTGCTAGAGATCCGTCTTACTCCTACAATGAGCAGTTCTTC. It encodes CSARDPSYSYNEQFF. The J gene is TRBJ2-1, the V gene TRBV20-1; unclear D gene. This CDR3 spans 15 amino acids. V lost 0 bases and J 0 bases, leaving 9 bases between the germline ends. Germline loops: CDR1 DFQATT, CDR2 SNEGSKA (reference sequence).